A selection of T cell receptor beta chains follows, all from one sample in a study of cytomegalovirus exposure and HLA in healthy donors. Only in-frame clones appear in the TCRdb table, and some are missing; sequencing was by immunoSEQ multiplex PCR. This table has a few hundred thousand clones, about nine tenths appearing once. The sample consisted of PBMCs. Receptor source: a woman younger than 30 in good health and CMV-seronegative. CDR3s include the opening cysteine and the closing phenylalanine or tryptophan. Where a row states a size, it is once, few, many or the class of an expanded clone; other rows omit it.

len	v_gene	abundance	j_gene	CDR3aa
15	TRBV21-1	NA	TRBJ2-7	CASSPLLASGYEQYF
15	TRBV4-1	NA	TRBJ2-7	CASSHWTSYGGEQYF
14	TRBV14	NA	TRBJ2-7	CASSQSSGHYEQYF
13	TRBV5-1	NA	TRBJ1-2	CASSLQSNYGYTF
15	TRBV9	once	TRBJ2-1	CASSAVAGFWNEQFF
14	TRBV7-2	NA	TRBJ2-3	CASSLDRGSDTQYF
14	TRBV7-3	NA	TRBJ2-5	CASSWTGGGETQYF
15	TRBV28	NA	TRBJ1-3	CASSLWQGAGNTIYF
16	TRBV6-1	NA	TRBJ1-5	CASSENPLNSNQPQHF
14	TRBV7-2	NA	TRBJ2-4	CASSLSFSREGQYF
15	TRBV19	NA	TRBJ2-1	CASSRAGYGVNEQFF
15	TRBV27	NA	TRBJ1-2	CASSATTGPNYGYTF
14	TRBV11-2	once	TRBJ1-2	CASSPLTGSGGYTF
15	TRBV6-1	NA	TRBJ2-7	CASDRTGGDFNEQYF
15	TRBV27	NA	TRBJ2-3	CASSTLAKSTDTQYF
14	TRBV5-1	NA	TRBJ2-1	CASQQGSSYNEQFF
19	TRBV12-5	NA	TRBJ2-7	CASGRSGTSGTTSSYEQYF
14	TRBV5-1	NA	TRBJ2-7	CASSIGTGDYEQYF
12	TRBV18	NA	TRBJ2-7	CASSGTLYEQYF
13	TRBV5-6	NA	TRBJ1-3	CASSLGAGNTIYF
15	TRBV5-1	NA	TRBJ1-4	CASSLGVTSNEKLFF
13	TRBV27	NA	TRBJ2-7	CAAGRELPYEQYF
15	TRBV7-2	few	TRBJ2-6	CARGTGVSGANVLTF
13	TRBV18	few	TRBJ1-1	CASSPSRSTEAFF